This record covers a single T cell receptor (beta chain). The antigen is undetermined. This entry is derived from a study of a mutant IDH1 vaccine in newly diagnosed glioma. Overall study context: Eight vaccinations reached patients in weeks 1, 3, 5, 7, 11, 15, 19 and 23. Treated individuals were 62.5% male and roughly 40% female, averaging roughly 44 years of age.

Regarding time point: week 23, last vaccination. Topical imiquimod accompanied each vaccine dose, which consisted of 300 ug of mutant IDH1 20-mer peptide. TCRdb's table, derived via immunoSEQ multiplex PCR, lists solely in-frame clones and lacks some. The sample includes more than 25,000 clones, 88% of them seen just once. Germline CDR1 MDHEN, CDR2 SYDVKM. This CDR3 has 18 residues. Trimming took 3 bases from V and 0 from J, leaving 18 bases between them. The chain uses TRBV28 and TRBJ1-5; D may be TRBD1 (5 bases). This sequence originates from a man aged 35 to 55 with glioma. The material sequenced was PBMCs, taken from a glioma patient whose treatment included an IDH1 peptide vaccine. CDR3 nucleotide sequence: TGTGCCAGCAGTTTCGAGGACAAGGGACCCTATAGCAATCAGCCCCAGCATTTT. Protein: CASSFEDKGPYSNQPQHF.